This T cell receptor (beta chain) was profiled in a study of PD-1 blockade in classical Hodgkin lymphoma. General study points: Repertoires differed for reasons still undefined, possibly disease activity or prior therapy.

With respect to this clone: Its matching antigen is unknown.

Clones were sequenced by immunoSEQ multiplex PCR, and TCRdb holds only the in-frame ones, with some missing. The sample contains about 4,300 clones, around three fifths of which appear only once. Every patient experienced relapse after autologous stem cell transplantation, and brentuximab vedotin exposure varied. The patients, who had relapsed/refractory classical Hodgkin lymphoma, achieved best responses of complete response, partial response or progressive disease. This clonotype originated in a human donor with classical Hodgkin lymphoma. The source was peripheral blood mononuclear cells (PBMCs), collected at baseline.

CDR3 protein: CAIRAGKETQYF. The CDR3 DNA reads TGTGCCATCCGGGCGGGCAAAGAGACCCAGTACTTC. The rearrangement joins TRBV10-3 to TRBJ2-5; D possibly corresponds to TRBD2 (5 bases). The CDR3 contains 12 residues. The V end was cut by 8 bases, the J end by 3 bases, with 10 bases between. Germline values: CDR1 ENHRY, CDR2 SYGVKD.